The 14 T cell receptor beta chains presented below share a single source sample, sequenced in a study of beta chain features in type 1 diabetes. Broader study findings: All four CD4+ subsets from Type 1 diabetes patients carried moderately but significantly shorter TCRB CDR3s.

Sequencing targeted expressed TCRB transcripts, as all isolated RNA had been reverse transcribed. Profiling relied on immunoSEQ multiplex PCR, and the TCRdb table lists in-frame clones only, not all of them. The sample carries some 360,000 clones, around a tenth recorded once. Their antigens are not known. The source material was central memory CD4+ T cells from blood. These receptors were collected from a man in his thirties or forties with type 1 diabetes.

The chain has TRBV28 and TRBJ2-1; possibly TRBD1 for D (7 bases). Trimming took off 4 bases at V and 15 bases at J, with 16 bases between the two ends. Germline assignment: CDR1 MDHEN and CDR2 SYDVKM. CDR3 length: 12 amino acids. CDR3 amino acids: CASSSEGALGFF. The CDR3 bases are TGTGCCAGCAGTTCGGAGGGGGCCCTCGGGTTCTTC.

This clone was observed a handful of times. This chain joins TRBV18 and TRBJ2-7; no firm D call. The V gene's germline CDR1 is KGHSH and CDR2 LQKENI. V was trimmed by 5 bases and J by 2 bases, leaving 16 bases between them. The CDR3 has 15 amino acids. CDR3 DNA sequence: TGTGCCAGCTCATCGACTCATCAGGTAACCTACGAGCAGTACTTC. Translation: CASSSTHQVTYEQYF.

V usage is TRBV5-6 and J usage is TRBJ1-5, with 7 bases identical to TRBD1. The germline V gene encodes CDR1 SGHDT and CDR2 YYEEEE. V dropped 2 bases and J dropped 6; count of bases not matched to a gene: 5. The CDR3 is made up of 14 amino acids. The CDR3 DNA reads as TGTGCCAGCAGCTTACAGGGGTTCGGTCAGCCCCAGCATTTT. Translation gives CASSLQGFGQPQHF.

The V call is TRBV4-1, the J call TRBJ2-7; D gene ambiguous. The V gene lost 4 bases and the J gene lost 0 bases, with 13 bases spanning the gap. CDR1 MGHRA and CDR2 YSYEKL come from the germline V gene. This CDR3 has 15 amino acids. The DNA of the CDR3 is TGCGCCAGCAGCCTATTAAGGCAGGTCTCCTACGAGCAGTACTTC. Its translation: CASSLLRQVSYEQYF.

This clone was observed a few times. The chain joins TRBV21-1 to TRBJ2-2; the table assigns TRBD2, which was not confirmed against the DNA. TRBV21-1 counts as a pseudogene. The CDR3 has 16 amino acids. The CDR3 DNA follows: TGTGCCAGCAGCGGACCGGGACTGCGTAACACCGGGGAGCTGTTTTTT. Translated, it gives CASSGPGLRNTGELFF.

The chain uses TRBV6-1 and TRBJ2-3, with 11 bases fitting TRBD2. The V gene end was trimmed by 4 bases and the J gene end by 4 bases; junction bases not matched to a gene: 7. Germline CDR1 MNHNS, CDR2 SASEGT. There are 16 residues in the CDR3. CDR3 in amino acids: CASSAMLAGGSDTQYF. CDR3 nucleotide sequence: TGTGCCAGCAGTGCCATGCTAGCGGGAGGCTCAGATACGCAGTATTTT.

This clone was found many times. The rearrangement uses TRBV19 and TRBJ2-7, with D possibly being TRBD1 (5 bases). The germline V gene encodes CDR1 LNHDA and CDR2 SQIVND (reference sequence). CDR3 length equals 13 residues. Trimming stripped 5 bases from V and 3 bases from J, with 11 bases between. This CDR3 is CASSRPGLYEQYF. CDR3 sequence (DNA): TGTGCCAGTAGTCGTCCAGGGCTCTACGAGCAGTACTTC.

This chain connects TRBV7-2 to TRBJ2-1; 8 bases align to TRBD2. V dropped 2 bases and J dropped 4; count of bases not matched to a gene: 4. The CDR3 covers 15 residues. Germline V gene data show CDR1 as SGHTA and CDR2 as FQGNSA. Written as DNA, the CDR3 is TGTGCCAGCAGCTTAAAGACTAGCGATTACAATGAGCAGTTCTTC. Translating gives CASSLKTSDYNEQFF.

In its sample, this clone was seen a few times. The rearrangement uses TRBV5-4 and TRBJ2-5; possibly TRBD1 for D (5 bases). V lost 0 bases, J lost 0 bases, and 12 bases lay in between. The germline gives CDR1 SGHNT, CDR2 YYREEE (reference sequence). The length of the CDR3 is 16 residues. The CDR3 DNA reads TGTGCCAGCAGCTTGGAAGGCAGGGTCGACCAAGAGACCCAGTACTTC. It specifies CASSLEGRVDQETQYF.

There are a few counts of this clone. This chain links TRBV28 with TRBJ2-3; weak D call: TRBD2 (6 bases). The germline V gene has CDR1 MDHEN and CDR2 SYDVKM. The V and J ends lost 6 bases and 4 bases respectively, with 20 bases between them. This CDR3 contains 16 residues. CDR3: CASSQYSGRKADTQYF. CDR3 sequence (DNA): TGTGCCAGCAGCCAATACTCAGGGAGGAAAGCAGATACGCAGTATTTT.

The rearrangement joins TRBV5-1 to TRBJ2-7; possibly TRBD1 for D (5 bases). The J call may be mistaken, given a closer DNA end match to TRBJ2-5. Germline values: CDR1 SGHRS, CDR2 YFSETQ. This CDR3 has 14 amino acids. This CDR3 is CASRFTDQGETQYF. Written as DNA, the CDR3 is TGCGCCAGCCGATTCACGGACCAGGGAGAGACCCAGTACTTC.

This clone showed up just a few times. DNA for the CDR3: TGTGCCAGCACCACAGCCGGGACAGGGGGCGCCGGGGAGCTGTTTTTT. Its protein product is CASTTAGTGGAGELFF. The genes are TRBV28 and TRBJ2-2; 12 nucleotides align to TRBD1. The CDR3 has 16 residues. The junction had 9 bases not matched to a gene; V was cut back by 7 bases and J by 6 bases. CDR1 and CDR2 from the germline V gene are MDHEN and SYDVKM.

This clone was picked up a small number of times. The chain links TRBV5-5 to TRBJ2-7, with 12 bases aligning to TRBD1. The CDR3 covers 15 residues. CDR1 is SGHKS, CDR2 YYEKEE, per germline (reference sequence). V shed 4 bases, J shed 2 bases, and the junction held 4 bases outside the gene matches. The chain's CDR3 is CASSRDRGRAYEQYF. The CDR3 region has the DNA TGTGCCAGCAGCAGGGACAGGGGGCGAGCCTACGAGCAGTACTTC.

In its sample, this clone was seen a few times. The rearrangement links TRBV11-2 to TRBJ2-7; D is undetermined. This CDR3 has 15 amino acids. Germline V gives CDR1 SGHAT, CDR2 FQNNGV. The V end was cut by 1 base, the J end by 2 bases, with 12 bases between. The chain's CDR3 is CASSLGEVWTYEQYF. The DNA of the CDR3 is TGTGCCAGCAGCTTAGGTGAGGTTTGGACCTACGAGCAGTACTTC. Variable domain in full (rest from reference TRBV11-2 and TRBJ2-7): EAGVAQSPRYKIIEKRQSVAFWCNPISGHATLYWYQQILGQGPKLLIQFQNNGVVDDSQLPKDRFSAERLKGVDSTLKIQPAKLEDSAVYLCASSLGEVWTYEQYFGPGTRLTVT.